Listed below are T cell receptor beta chains from one sample, sequenced in a study of preoperative IRX-2 immunotherapy in early breast cancer. Repertoires were generated with immunoSEQ multiplex PCR, while TCRdb's copy carries only in-frame clones and drops some. The repertoire includes some 59,000 clones, roughly 94% of them detected once, and about 1.8% sits in the top ten. This sample was taken from a patient treated with IRX-2 immunotherapy. Receptors originate from a human donor with breast cancer. Both conserved end residues are part of each CDR3. Fields, in order: J gene, D gene, V gene, CDR3 protein, CDR3 DNA. D genes are given only for firm matches.

j_call: TRBJ1-2
d_call: NA
v_call: TRBV29-1
cdr3_aa: CSIQGGSSYGYTF
cdr3_nt: TGCAGCATCCAAGGGGGGTCGTCCTATGGCTACACCTTC

j_call: TRBJ2-7
d_call: NA
v_call: TRBV11-1
cdr3_aa: CASSPLGRGVYEQYF
cdr3_nt: TGTGCCAGCAGCCCCCTGGGGAGAGGTGTTTACGAGCAGTACTTC

j_call: TRBJ2-3
d_call: TRBD2
v_call: TRBV5-1
cdr3_aa: CASSGTSGSAAADTQYF
cdr3_nt: TGCGCCAGCAGCGGGACTAGCGGGAGTGCTGCGGCAGATACGCAGTATTTT

j_call: TRBJ2-3
d_call: NA
v_call: TRBV5-1
cdr3_aa: CASSFGQGQDTQYF
cdr3_nt: TGCGCCAGCAGCTTCGGGCAGGGGCAAGATACGCAGTATTTT

j_call: TRBJ1-4
d_call: NA
v_call: TRBV10-3
cdr3_aa: CAIGESGRREKLFF
cdr3_nt: TGTGCCATCGGCGAGTCAGGGCGTCGTGAAAAACTGTTTTTT

j_call: TRBJ2-1
d_call: NA
v_call: TRBV14
cdr3_aa: CASSQDLGSEQFF
cdr3_nt: TGTGCCAGCAGCCAAGACCTAGGGAGTGAGCAGTTCTTC

j_call: TRBJ1-1
d_call: NA
v_call: TRBV7-9
cdr3_aa: CASSLPGSRGNTEAFF
cdr3_nt: TGTGCCAGCAGCTTACCAGGGTCTAGGGGGAACACTGAAGCTTTCTTT

j_call: TRBJ2-5
d_call: NA
v_call: TRBV5-4
cdr3_aa: CASSLPGREQETQYF
cdr3_nt: TGTGCCAGCAGCTTACCGGGACGCGAACAAGAGACCCAGTACTTC

j_call: TRBJ2-6
d_call: NA
v_call: TRBV6-5
cdr3_aa: CASRRQFSGANVLTF
cdr3_nt: TGTGCCAGCAGGAGACAGTTCTCTGGGGCCAACGTCCTGACTTTC

j_call: TRBJ2-1
d_call: NA
v_call: TRBV5-1
cdr3_aa: CASSLPSSGDYNEQFF
cdr3_nt: TGCGCCAGCAGCTTGCCGTCGTCAGGGGACTACAATGAGCAGTTCTTC

j_call: TRBJ2-5
d_call: TRBD2
v_call: TRBV25-1
cdr3_aa: CASSPDQLAGRVWETQYF
cdr3_nt: TGTGCCAGCAGTCCAGATCAACTAGCGGGACGGGTTTGGGAGACCCAGTACTTC

j_call: TRBJ1-5
d_call: NA
v_call: TRBV28
cdr3_aa: CASSLFDQPQHF
cdr3_nt: TGTGCCAGCAGTTTATTTGATCAGCCCCAGCATTTT